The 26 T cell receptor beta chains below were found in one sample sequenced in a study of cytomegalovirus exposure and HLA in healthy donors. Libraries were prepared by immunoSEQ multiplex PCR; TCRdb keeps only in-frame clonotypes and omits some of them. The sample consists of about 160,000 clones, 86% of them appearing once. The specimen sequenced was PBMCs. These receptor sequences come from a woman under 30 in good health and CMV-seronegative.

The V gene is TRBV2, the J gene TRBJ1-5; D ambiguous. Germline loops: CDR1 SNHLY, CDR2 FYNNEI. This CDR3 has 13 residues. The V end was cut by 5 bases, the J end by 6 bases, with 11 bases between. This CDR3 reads CASSYRGGQPQHF. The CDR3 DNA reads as TGTGCCAGCAGTTATCGGGGAGGTCAGCCCCAGCATTTT.

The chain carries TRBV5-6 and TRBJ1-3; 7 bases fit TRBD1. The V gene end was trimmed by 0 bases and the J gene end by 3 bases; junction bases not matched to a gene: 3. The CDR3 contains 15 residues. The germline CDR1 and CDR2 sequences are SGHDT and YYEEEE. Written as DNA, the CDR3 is TGTGCCAGCAGCTTGGGACAGGGAGTTGGAAACACCATATATTTT. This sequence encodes CASSLGQGVGNTIYF.

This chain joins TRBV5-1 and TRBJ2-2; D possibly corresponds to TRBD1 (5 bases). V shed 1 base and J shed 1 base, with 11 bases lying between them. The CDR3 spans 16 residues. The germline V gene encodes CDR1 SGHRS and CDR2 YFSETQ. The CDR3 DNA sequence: TGCGCCAGCAGCTTGAGCAGGGAAAGGAACACCGGGGAGCTGTTTTTT. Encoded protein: CASSLSRERNTGELFF.

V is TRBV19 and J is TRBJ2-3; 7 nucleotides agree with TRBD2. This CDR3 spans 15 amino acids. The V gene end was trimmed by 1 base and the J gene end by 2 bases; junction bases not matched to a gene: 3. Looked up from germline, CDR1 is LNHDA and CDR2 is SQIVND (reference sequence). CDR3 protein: CASSIGGRATDTQYF. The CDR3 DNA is TGTGCCAGTAGTATAGGGGGGAGGGCCACAGATACGCAGTATTTT.

CDR3 sequence reads: CASSEEEGAGGYTF. Written as DNA, the CDR3 is TGTGCCAGCAGTGAAGAAGAGGGGGCAGGAGGCTACACCTTC. V usage is TRBV2 and J usage is TRBJ1-2; 7 bases map to TRBD1. With 1 base clipped from V and 8 bases from J, the junction kept 7 bases outside the gene matches. CDR1 is SNHLY, CDR2 FYNNEI, per germline. CDR3 length equals 14 residues.

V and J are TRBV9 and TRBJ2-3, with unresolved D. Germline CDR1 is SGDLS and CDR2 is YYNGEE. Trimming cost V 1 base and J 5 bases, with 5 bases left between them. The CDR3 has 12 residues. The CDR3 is CASSVTVDTQYF. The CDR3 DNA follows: TGTGCCAGCAGCGTAACGGTAGATACGCAGTATTTT.

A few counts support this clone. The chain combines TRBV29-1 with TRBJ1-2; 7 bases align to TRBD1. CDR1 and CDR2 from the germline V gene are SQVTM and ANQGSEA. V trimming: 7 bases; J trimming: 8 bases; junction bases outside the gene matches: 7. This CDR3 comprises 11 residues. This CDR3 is CSAGYRGGYTF. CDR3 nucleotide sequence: TGCAGCGCTGGCTACAGGGGAGGCTACACCTTC. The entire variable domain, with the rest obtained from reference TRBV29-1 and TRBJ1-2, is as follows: SAVISQKPSRDICQRGTSLTIQCQVDSQVTMMFWYRQQPGQSLTLIATANQGSEATYESGFVIDKFPISRPNLTFSTLTVSNMSPEDSSIYLCSAGYRGGYTFGSGTRLTVV.

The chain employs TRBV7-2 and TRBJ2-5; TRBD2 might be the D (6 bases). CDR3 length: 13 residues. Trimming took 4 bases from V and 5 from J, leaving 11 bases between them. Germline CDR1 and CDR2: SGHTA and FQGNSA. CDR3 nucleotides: TGTGCCAGCAGCTCCTATGGGGGGGAGACCCAGTACTTC. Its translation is CASSSYGGETQYF.

The CDR3 is CATGTGDQPQHF. The CDR3, as DNA: TGTGCCACCGGAACAGGGGATCAGCCCCAGCATTTT. V and J are TRBV15 and TRBJ1-5; 7 bases are a match to TRBD1. J gave up 5 bases and V 8 bases, and 3 bases lay outside the gene matches. There are 12 residues in the CDR3. The germline gives CDR1 LNHNV, CDR2 YYDKDF (reference sequence). Full variable domain (missing parts from reference TRBV15 and TRBJ1-5): DAMVIQNPRYQVTQFGKPVTLSCSQTLNHNVMYWYQQKSSQAPKLLFHYYDKDFNNEADTPDNFQSRRPNTSFCFLDIRSPGLGDTAMYLCATGTGDQPQHFGDGTRLSIL.

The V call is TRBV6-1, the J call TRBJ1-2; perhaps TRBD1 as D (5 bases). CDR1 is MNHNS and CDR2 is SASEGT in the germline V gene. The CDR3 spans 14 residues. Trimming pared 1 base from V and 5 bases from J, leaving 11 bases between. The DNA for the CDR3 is TGTGCCAGCAGTGAAGGGACGAGACAGTATGGCTACACCTTC. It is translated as CASSEGTRQYGYTF.

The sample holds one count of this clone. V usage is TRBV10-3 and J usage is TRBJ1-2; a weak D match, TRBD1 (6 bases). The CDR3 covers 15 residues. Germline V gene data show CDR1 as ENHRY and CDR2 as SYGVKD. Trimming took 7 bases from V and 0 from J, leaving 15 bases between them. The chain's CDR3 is CAITRNRDTNYGYTF. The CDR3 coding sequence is TGTGCCATCACCCGAAACAGGGATACTAACTATGGCTACACCTTC.

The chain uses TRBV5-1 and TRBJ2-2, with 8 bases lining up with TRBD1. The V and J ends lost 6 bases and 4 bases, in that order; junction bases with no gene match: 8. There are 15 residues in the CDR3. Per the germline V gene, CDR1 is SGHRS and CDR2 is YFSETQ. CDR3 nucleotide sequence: TGCGCCAGCACCCTGGACAGGGTAGGCACCGGGGAGCTGTTTTTT. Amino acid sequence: CASTLDRVGTGELFF.

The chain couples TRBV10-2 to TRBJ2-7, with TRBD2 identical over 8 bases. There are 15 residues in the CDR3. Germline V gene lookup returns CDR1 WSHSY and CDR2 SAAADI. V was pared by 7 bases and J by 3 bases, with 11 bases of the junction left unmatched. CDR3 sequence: CASKGGSGRGYEQYF. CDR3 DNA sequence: TGCGCCAGCAAAGGCGGAAGCGGGAGAGGCTACGAGCAGTACTTC.

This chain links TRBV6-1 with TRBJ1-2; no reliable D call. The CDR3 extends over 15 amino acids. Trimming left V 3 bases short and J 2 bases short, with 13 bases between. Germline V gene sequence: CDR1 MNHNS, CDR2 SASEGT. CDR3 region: CASSDLRRTNYGYTF. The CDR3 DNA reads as TGTGCCAGCAGTGATCTGCGGAGAACAAACTATGGCTACACCTTC.

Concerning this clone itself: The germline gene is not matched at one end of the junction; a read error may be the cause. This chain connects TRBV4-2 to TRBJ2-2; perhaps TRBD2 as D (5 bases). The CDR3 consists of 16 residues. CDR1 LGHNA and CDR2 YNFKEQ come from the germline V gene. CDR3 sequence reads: CASSLPSSGNPGELFF. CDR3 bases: TGTGCCAGCAGCCTCCCTAGTTCCGGGAACCCCGGGGAGCTGTTTTTT.

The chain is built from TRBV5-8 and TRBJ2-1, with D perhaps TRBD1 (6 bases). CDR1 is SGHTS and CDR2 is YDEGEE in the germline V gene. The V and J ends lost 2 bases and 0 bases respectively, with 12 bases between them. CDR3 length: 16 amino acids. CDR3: CASSFTTGRSYNEQFF. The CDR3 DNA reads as TGTGCCAGCAGCTTTACTACAGGGCGCTCCTACAATGAGCAGTTCTTC.

The CDR3 coding sequence is TGTGCCAGCAGCTTAATGGGAGGTCGGGGCCGGGGCTATGGCTACACCTTC. The encoded protein is CASSLMGGRGRGYGYTF. The chain joins TRBV7-2 to TRBJ1-2; tentatively, D is TRBD1 (5 bases). Looked up from germline, CDR1 is SGHTA and CDR2 is FQGNSA. The CDR3 sequence is 17 residues long. The V end was cut by 2 bases, the J end by 4 bases, with 20 bases between.

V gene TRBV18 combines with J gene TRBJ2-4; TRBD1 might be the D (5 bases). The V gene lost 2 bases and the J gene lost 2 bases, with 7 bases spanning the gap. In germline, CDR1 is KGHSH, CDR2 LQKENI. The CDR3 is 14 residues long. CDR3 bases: TGTGCCAGCTCACCATCAGGGTCCAAAAACATTCAGTACTTC. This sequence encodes CASSPSGSKNIQYF.

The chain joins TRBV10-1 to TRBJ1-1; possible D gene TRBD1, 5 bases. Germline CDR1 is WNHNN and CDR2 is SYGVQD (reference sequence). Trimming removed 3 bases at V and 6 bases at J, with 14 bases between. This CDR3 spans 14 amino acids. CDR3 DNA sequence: TGCGCCAGCAGTGATAAAGGGGAGGCTGCTGAAGCTTTCTTT. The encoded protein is CASSDKGEAAEAFF.

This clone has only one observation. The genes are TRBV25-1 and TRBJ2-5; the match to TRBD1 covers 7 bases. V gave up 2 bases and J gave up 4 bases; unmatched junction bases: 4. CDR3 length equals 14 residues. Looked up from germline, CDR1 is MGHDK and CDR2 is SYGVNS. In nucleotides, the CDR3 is TGTGCCAGCAGTGAAGGACAGGCGCGAGAGACCCAGTACTTC. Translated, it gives CASSEGQARETQYF.

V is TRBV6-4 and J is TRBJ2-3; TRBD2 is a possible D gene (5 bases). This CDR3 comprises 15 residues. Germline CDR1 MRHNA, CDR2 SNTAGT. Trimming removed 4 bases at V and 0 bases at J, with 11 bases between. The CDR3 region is CASSALAGSTDTQYF. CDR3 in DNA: TGTGCCAGCAGTGCCCTTGCGGGTAGCACAGATACGCAGTATTTT.

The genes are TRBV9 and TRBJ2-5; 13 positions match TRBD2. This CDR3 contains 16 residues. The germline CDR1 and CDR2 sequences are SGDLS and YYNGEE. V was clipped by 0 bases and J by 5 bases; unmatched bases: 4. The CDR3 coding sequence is TGTGCCAGCAGCGTAGGGACTAGCGGGAGAGGGGAGACCCAGTACTTC. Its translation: CASSVGTSGRGETQYF. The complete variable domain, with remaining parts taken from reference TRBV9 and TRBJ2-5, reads DSGVTQTPKHLITATGQRVTLRCSPRSGDLSVYWYQQSLDQGLQFLIQYYNGEERAKGNILERFSAQQFPDLHSELNLSSLELGDSALYFCASSVGTSGRGETQYFGPGTRLLVL.

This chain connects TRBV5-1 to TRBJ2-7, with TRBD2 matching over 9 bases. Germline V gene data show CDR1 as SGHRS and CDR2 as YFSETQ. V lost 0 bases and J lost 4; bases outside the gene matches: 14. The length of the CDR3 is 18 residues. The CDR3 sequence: CASSLVASGTTSPYEQYF. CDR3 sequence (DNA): TGCGCCAGCAGCTTGGTAGCTAGCGGGACAACATCCCCTTACGAGCAGTACTTC.

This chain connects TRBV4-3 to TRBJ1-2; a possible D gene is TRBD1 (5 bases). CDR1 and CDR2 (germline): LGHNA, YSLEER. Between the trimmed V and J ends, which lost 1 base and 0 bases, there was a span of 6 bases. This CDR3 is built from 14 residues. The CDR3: CASSQADTNYGYTF. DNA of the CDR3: TGCGCCAGCAGCCAAGCGGACACTAACTATGGCTACACCTTC.

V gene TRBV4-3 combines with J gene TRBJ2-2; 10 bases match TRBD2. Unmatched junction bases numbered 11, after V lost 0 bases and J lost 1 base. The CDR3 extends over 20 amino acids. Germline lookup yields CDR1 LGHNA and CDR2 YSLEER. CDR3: CASSQEIGWTSGRNTGELFF. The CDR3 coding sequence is TGCGCCAGCAGCCAAGAAATAGGCTGGACTAGCGGCAGGAACACCGGGGAGCTGTTTTTT.

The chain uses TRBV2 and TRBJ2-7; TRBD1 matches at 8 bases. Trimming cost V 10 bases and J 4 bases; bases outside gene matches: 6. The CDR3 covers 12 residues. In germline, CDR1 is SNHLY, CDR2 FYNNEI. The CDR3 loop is CATHGQGYEQYF. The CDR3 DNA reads TGTGCCACCCACGGACAGGGTTACGAGCAGTACTTC.